The entry below gives a single T cell receptor beta chain sequence along with its context. In the original processing: Amplification of reference gene primers provided the estimated nucleated cell counts. Assay used: immunoSEQ multiplex PCR; TCRdb lists only in-frame clones, some missing. V and J calls plus clone size are reproduced from that table; the DNA served to infer D and trimming. The sample has over 65,000 clones, 65% to 90% seen once; the top ten hold around 6%. This entry is derived from a study of blood T cell repertoires in COVID-19. Study summary: Acute and convalescent COVID-19 specimens originated in the United States, Italy and Spain.

V lost 0 bases and J lost 1, with 9 bases in between. This CDR3 is 16 amino acids long. Looked up from germline, CDR1 is KGHSH and CDR2 is LQKENI. This receptor was taken from a man older than 75 with COVID-19, enrolled during active disease. The sequenced material came from peripheral blood. This rearrangement joins TRBV18 to TRBJ1-4, with D hard to call. CDR3 nucleotides: TGTGCCAGCTCACCACCACGACAAAAAACTAATGAAAAACTGTTTTTT. Translating it yields CASSPPRQKTNEKLFF.